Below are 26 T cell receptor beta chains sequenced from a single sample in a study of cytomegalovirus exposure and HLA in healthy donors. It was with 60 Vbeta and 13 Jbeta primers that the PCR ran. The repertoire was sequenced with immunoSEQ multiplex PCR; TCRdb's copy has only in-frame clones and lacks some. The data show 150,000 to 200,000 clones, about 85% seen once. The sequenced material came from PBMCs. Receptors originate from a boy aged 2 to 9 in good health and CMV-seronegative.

The CDR3 here is CASSTSDRGLSGNTIYF. CDR3 sequence (DNA): TGTGCCAGCAGCACGTCGGACAGGGGGCTATCTGGAAACACCATATATTTT. The chain has TRBV21-1 and TRBJ1-3; TRBD1, the D gene given by the table, was not confirmed from the DNA. TRBV21-1 is listed as a pseudogene. The CDR3 consists of 17 residues.

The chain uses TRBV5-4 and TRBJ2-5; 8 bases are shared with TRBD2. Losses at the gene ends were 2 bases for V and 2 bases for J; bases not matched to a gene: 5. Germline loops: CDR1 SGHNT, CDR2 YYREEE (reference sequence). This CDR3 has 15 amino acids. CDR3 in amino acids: CASSLAGALQETQYF. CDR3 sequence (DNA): TGTGCCAGCAGCTTAGCGGGGGCCCTACAAGAGACCCAGTACTTC.

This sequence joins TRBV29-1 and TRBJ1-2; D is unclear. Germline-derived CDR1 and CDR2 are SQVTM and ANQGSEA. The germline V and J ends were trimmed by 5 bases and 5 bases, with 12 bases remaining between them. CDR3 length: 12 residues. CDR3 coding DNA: TGCAGCGTTCCGGGATCCTTATATGGCTACACCTTC. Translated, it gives CSVPGSLYGYTF.

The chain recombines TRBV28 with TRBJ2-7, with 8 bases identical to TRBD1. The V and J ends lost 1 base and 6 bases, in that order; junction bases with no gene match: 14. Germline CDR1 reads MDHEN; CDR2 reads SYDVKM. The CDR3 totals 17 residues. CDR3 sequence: CASSLYRTGILVSEQYF. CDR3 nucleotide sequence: TGTGCCAGCAGTTTATACAGGACAGGGATTCTGGTCAGCGAGCAGTACTTC.

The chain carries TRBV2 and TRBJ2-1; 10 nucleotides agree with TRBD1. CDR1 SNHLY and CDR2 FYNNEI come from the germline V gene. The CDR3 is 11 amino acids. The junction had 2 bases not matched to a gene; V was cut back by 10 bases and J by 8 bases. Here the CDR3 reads CAKGQGYEQFF. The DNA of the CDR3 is TGTGCCAAGGGACAGGGGTATGAGCAGTTCTTC.

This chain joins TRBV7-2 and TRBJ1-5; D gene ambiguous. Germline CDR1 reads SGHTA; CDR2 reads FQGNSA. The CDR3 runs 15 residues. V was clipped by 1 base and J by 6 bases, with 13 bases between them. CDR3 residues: CASSLGGGGSQPQHF. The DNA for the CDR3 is TGTGCCAGCAGCTTAGGAGGAGGAGGGAGTCAGCCCCAGCATTTT.

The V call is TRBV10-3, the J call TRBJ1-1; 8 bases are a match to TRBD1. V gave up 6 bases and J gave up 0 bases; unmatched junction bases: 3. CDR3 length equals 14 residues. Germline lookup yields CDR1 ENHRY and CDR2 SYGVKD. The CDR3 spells CAIRRQGMNTEAFF. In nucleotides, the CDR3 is TGTGCCATCAGGAGACAGGGGATGAACACTGAAGCTTTCTTT.

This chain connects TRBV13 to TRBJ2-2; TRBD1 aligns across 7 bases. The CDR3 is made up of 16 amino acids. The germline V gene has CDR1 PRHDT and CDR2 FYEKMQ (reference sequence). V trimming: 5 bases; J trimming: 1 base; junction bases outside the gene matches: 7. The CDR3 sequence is CASSAGQEMNTGELFF. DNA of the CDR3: TGTGCCAGCAGCGCCGGACAGGAGATGAACACCGGGGAGCTGTTTTTT.

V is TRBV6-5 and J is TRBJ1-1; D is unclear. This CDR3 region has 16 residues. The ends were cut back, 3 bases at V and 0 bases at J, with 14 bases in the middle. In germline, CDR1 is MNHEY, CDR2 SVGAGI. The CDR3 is CASSYKAAYMNTEAFF. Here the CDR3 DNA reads TGTGCCAGCAGTTATAAGGCGGCCTACATGAACACTGAAGCTTTCTTT.

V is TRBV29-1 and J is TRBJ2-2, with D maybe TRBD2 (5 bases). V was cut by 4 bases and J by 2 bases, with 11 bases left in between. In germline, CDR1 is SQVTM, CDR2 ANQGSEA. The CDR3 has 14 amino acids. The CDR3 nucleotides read TGCAGCGTTGGTGGCGGGCTTAACACCGGGGAGCTGTTTTTT. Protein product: CSVGGGLNTGELFF.

The CDR3 DNA follows: TGCGCCAGCAGCCAAGAGGTAGTAGCGAGCACAGATACGCAGTATTTT. This codes for CASSQEVVASTDTQYF. The gene calls are TRBV4-1 and TRBJ2-3; the D gene is possibly TRBD2 (5 bases). V was clipped by 0 bases and J by 0 bases, with 10 bases between them. Germline V gene data show CDR1 as MGHRA and CDR2 as YSYEKL. The CDR3 loop spans 16 amino acids.

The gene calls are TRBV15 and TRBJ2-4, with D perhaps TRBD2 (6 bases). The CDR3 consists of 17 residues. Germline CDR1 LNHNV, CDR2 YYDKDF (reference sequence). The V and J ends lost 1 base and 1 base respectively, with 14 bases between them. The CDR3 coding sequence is TGTGCCACCAGCAGAGTGTCGGGGGTGGCGGCCAAAAACATTCAGTACTTC. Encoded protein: CATSRVSGVAAKNIQYF.

The CDR3 DNA reads as TGTGCCAGTCGACAGTACACAGATACGCAGTATTTT. The encoded protein is CASRQYTDTQYF. The rearrangement joins TRBV28 to TRBJ2-3; a possible D gene is TRBD1 (5 bases). The CDR3 extends over 12 amino acids. Per germline, CDR1 MDHEN and CDR2 SYDVKM. The V gene lost 9 bases and the J gene lost 2 bases, with 9 bases spanning the gap.

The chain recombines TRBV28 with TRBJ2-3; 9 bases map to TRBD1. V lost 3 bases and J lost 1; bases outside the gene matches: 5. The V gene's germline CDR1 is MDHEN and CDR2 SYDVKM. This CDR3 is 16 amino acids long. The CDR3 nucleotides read TGTGCCAGCAGTTTTGGGTGGGACAGGGGCACAGATACGCAGTATTTT. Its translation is CASSFGWDRGTDTQYF.

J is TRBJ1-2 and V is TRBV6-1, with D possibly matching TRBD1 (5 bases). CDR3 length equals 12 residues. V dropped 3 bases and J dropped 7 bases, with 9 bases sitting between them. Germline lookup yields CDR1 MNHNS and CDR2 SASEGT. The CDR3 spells CASSETTGGYTF. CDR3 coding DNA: TGTGCCAGCAGTGAGACCACAGGTGGCTACACCTTC.

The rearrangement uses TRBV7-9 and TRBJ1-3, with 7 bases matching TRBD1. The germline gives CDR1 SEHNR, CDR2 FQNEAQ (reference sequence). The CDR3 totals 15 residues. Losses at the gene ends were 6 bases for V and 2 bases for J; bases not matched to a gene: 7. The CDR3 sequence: CASRKDGQAGNTIYF. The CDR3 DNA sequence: TGTGCCAGCAGGAAAGATGGACAGGCTGGAAACACCATATATTTT.

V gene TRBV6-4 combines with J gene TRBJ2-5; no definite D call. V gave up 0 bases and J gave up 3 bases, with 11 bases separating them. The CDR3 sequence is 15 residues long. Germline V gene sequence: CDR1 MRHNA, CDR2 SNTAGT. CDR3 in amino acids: CASSDSRHIKETQYF. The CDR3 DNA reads TGTGCCAGCAGTGACTCGCGTCATATTAAAGAGACCCAGTACTTC.

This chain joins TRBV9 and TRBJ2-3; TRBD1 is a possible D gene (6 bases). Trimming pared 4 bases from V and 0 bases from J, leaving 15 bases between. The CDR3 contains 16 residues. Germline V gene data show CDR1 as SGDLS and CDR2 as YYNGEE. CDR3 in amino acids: CASSPRRGTSTDTQYF. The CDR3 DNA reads TGTGCCAGCAGCCCTCGCAGGGGAACTAGCACAGATACGCAGTATTTT.

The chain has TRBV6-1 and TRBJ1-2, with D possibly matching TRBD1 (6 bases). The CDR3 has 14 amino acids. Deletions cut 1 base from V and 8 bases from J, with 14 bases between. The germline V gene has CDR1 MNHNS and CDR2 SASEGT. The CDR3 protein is CASSEGQGMGGYTF. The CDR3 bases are TGTGCCAGCAGTGAAGGTCAGGGGATGGGGGGCTACACCTTC.

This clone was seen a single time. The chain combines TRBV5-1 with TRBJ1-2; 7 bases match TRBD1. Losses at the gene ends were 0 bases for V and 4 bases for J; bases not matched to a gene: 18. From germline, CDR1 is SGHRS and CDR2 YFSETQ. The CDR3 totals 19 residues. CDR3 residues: CASSLAPSGASGGFYGYTF. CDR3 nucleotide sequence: TGCGCCAGCAGCTTGGCCCCCTCCGGCGCGTCAGGGGGGTTCTATGGCTACACCTTC.

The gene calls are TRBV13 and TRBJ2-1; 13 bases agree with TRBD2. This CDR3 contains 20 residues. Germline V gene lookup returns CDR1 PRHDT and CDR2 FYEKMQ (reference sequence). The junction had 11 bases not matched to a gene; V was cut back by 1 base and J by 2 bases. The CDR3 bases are TGTGCCAGCAGCTTAGAGGGGGGACTAGCGGGGAGGGGCCCCTACAATGAGCAGTTCTTC. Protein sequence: CASSLEGGLAGRGPYNEQFF.

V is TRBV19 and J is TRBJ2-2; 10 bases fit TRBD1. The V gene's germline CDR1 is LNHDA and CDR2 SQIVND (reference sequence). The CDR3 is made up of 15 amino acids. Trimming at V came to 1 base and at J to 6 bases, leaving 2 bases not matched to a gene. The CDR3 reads CASSIGGQGPGELFF. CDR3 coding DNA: TGTGCCAGTAGTATAGGGGGACAGGGGCCCGGGGAGCTGTTTTTT.

The CDR3 loop is CATETSGPSTDTQYF. Written as DNA, the CDR3 is TGTGCCACAGAAACTAGCGGGCCTAGCACAGATACGCAGTATTTT. This chain connects TRBV5-4 to TRBJ2-3, with TRBD2 matching 9 bases. Germline V CDR1 and CDR2: SGHNT, YYREEE (reference sequence). V lost 9 bases, J lost 0 bases, and 8 bases stayed unmatched. The CDR3 totals 15 residues. The whole variable domain, remainder taken from reference TRBV5-4 and TRBJ2-3, is ETGVTQSPTHLIKTRGQQVTLRCSSQSGHNTVSWYQQALGQGPQFIFQYYREEENGRGNFPPRFSGLQFPNYSSELNVNALELDDSALYLCATETSGPSTDTQYFGPGTRLTVL.

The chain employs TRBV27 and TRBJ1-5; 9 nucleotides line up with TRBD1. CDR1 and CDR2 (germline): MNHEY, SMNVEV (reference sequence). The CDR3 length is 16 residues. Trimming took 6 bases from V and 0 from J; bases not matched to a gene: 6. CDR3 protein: CASSPTGGNSNQPQHF. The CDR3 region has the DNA TGTGCCAGCAGCCCTACAGGGGGCAATAGCAATCAGCCCCAGCATTTT.

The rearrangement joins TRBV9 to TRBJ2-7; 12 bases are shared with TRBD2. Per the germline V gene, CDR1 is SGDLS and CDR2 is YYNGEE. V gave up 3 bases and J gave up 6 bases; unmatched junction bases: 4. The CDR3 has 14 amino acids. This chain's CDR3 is CASSAQTSGSEQYF. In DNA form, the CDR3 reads TGTGCCAGCAGCGCTCAGACTAGCGGGAGCGAGCAGTACTTC.

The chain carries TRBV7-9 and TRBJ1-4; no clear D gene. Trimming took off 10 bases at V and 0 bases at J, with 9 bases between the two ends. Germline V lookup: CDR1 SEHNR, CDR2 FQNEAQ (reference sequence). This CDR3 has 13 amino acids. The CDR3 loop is CATRRSTNEKLFF. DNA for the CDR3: TGTGCCACCCGGCGGTCAACTAATGAAAAACTGTTTTTT.